A selection of T cell receptor beta chains follows, all from one sample in a study of cytomegalovirus exposure and HLA in healthy donors. Only in-frame clones appear in the TCRdb table, and some are missing; sequencing was by immunoSEQ multiplex PCR. The sample has about 180,000 clones, roughly 86% seen once. The sequenced material came from PBMCs. The receptor source for this set is a man younger than 35 in good health and CMV-seropositive. Both conserved end residues are part of each CDR3. The D gene is left open where the match is weak. Where a row states a size, it is once, few, many or the class of an expanded clone; other rows omit it.

NA,TRBJ1-2,13,TRBV15,NA,CATSRDRGYGYTF,TGTGCCACCAGCAGAGATCGGGGCTATGGCTACACCTTC
NA,TRBJ1-5,12,TRBV10-3,TRBD1,CATSTGSQPQHF,TGTGCCACCTCGACAGGGTCCCAGCCCCAGCATTTT
NA,TRBJ1-3,16,TRBV7-9,NA,CASSFADEGSGNTIYF,TGTGCCAGCAGCTTTGCGGACGAGGGCTCTGGAAACACCATATATTTT
NA,TRBJ2-1,11,TRBV7-8,NA,CASSPFNEQFF,TGTGCCAGCAGCCCCTTTAATGAGCAGTTCTTC
NA,TRBJ2-7,14,TRBV30,NA,CAWRRTGTRSEQYF,TGTGCCTGGAGGAGGACTGGTACCCGCTCCGAGCAGTACTTC
NA,TRBJ1-4,16,TRBV5-1,NA,CASSLEGVRGNEKLFF,TGCGCCAGCAGCTTGGAGGGGGTTAGAGGTAATGAAAAACTGTTTTTT
NA,TRBJ2-3,14,TRBV4-3,TRBD1,CASSLRQGGDTQYF,TGCGCCAGCAGCTTACGACAGGGGGGAGATACGCAGTATTTT
NA,TRBJ2-6,17,TRBV7-8,NA,CASSLRVGAGGANVLTF,TGTGCCAGCAGCCTCAGGGTCGGAGCAGGTGGGGCCAACGTCCTGACTTTC
NA,TRBJ2-3,15,TRBV6-1,TRBD2,CASSETLAGSDTQYF,TGTGCCAGCAGTGAAACACTAGCGGGCTCAGATACGCAGTATTTT
NA,TRBJ2-7,15,TRBV6-1,TRBD2,CASSESSGRAGEQYF,TGTGCCAGCAGTGAATCTAGCGGGAGGGCAGGCGAGCAGTACTTC
NA,TRBJ1-4,14,TRBV7-2,NA,CASSLSAGIEKLFF,TGTGCCAGCAGCTTAAGTGCAGGGATTGAAAAACTGTTTTTT
NA,TRBJ2-2,17,TRBV5-4,TRBD2,CASSPGLAGAYTGELFF,TGTGCCAGCAGCCCGGGACTAGCGGGGGCTTACACCGGGGAGCTGTTTTTT
NA,TRBJ2-7,14,TRBV18,NA,CASSFGGGPYEQYF,TGTGCCAGCTCCTTCGGCGGGGGCCCCTACGAGCAGTACTTC
NA,TRBJ1-4,14,TRBV2,NA,CASSLQLSNEKLFF,TGTGCCAGCAGTTTACAGTTGTCTAATGAAAAACTGTTTTTT
few,TRBJ2-7,15,TRBV18,NA,CASSPVAGDLYEQYF,TGTGCCAGCTCACCTGTGGCAGGGGACCTCTACGAGCAGTACTTC
NA,TRBJ2-1,17,TRBV6-1,TRBD1,CASSEEGTGNLINEQFF,TGTGCCAGCAGTGAAGAGGGGACAGGAAACTTGATCAATGAGCAGTTCTTC
NA,TRBJ2-7,15,TRBV4-1,NA,CASSQSGMSSYEQYF,TGCGCCAGCAGCCAGTCCGGTATGAGCTCCTACGAGCAGTACTTC
few,TRBJ1-5,16,TRBV7-2,NA,CASSPRGGERNQPQHF,TGTGCCAGCAGCCCCCGAGGGGGGGAGCGCAATCAGCCCCAGCATTTT
NA,TRBJ2-7,14,TRBV19,TRBD2,CASSMSSGSSEQYF,TGTGCCAGTAGCATGTCTAGCGGGAGTAGCGAGCAGTACTTC
NA,TRBJ1-5,13,TRBV30,NA,CAWEGGGNQPQHF,TGTGCCTGGGAAGGAGGCGGCAATCAGCCCCAGCATTTT
NA,TRBJ2-3,17,TRBV5-1,TRBD2,CASSRTSGGSSTDTQYF,TGCGCCAGCAGCCGGACTAGCGGGGGGTCTAGCACAGATACGCAGTATTTT
few,TRBJ1-5,14,TRBV29-1,NA,CSRTPGISNQPQHF,TGCAGCCGGACCCCGGGGATAAGCAATCAGCCCCAGCATTTT
NA,TRBJ2-5,14,TRBV5-1,NA,CASSLGGESGTQYF,TGCGCCAGCAGCTTGGGGGGAGAGAGCGGGACCCAGTACTTC
NA,TRBJ1-1,13,TRBV19,NA,CASSPGGSAEAFF,TGTGCCAGTAGTCCCGGGGGTTCCGCTGAAGCTTTCTTT
NA,TRBJ2-1,17,TRBV11-2,TRBD1,CASSVRPGQGPYNEQFF,TGTGCCAGCAGCGTCCGGCCGGGACAGGGGCCGTACAATGAGCAGTTCTTC
once,TRBJ2-7,16,TRBV21-1,NA,CASSKSVYRKTYEQYF,TGTGCCAGCAGCAAATCGGTCTACAGGAAAACCTACGAGCAGTACTTC
NA,TRBJ2-1,14,TRBV7-2,TRBD2,CASSPQAGHNEQFF,TGTGCCAGCAGCCCCCAAGCGGGGCACAATGAGCAGTTCTTC
few,TRBJ2-3,17,TRBV15,TRBD2,CATSRGSSGRYGDTQYF,TGTGCCACCAGCAGAGGGTCTAGCGGGAGGTATGGGGATACGCAGTATTTT
NA,TRBJ1-1,12,TRBV29-1,NA,CSVDKIDTEAFF,TGCAGCGTTGATAAGATAGACACTGAAGCTTTCTTT